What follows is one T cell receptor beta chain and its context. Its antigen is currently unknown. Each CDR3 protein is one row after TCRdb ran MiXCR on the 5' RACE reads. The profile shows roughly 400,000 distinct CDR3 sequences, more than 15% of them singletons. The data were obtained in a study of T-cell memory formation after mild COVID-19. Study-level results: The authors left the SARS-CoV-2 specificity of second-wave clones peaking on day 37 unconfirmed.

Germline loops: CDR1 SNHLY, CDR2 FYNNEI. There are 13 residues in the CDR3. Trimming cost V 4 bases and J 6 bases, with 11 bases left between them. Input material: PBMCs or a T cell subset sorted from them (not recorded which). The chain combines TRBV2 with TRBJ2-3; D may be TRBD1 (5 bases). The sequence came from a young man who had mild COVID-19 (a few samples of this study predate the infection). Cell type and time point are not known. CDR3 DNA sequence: TGTGCCAGCAGTGTCGAAGGGGCGGATACGCAGTATTTT. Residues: CASSVEGADTQYF.